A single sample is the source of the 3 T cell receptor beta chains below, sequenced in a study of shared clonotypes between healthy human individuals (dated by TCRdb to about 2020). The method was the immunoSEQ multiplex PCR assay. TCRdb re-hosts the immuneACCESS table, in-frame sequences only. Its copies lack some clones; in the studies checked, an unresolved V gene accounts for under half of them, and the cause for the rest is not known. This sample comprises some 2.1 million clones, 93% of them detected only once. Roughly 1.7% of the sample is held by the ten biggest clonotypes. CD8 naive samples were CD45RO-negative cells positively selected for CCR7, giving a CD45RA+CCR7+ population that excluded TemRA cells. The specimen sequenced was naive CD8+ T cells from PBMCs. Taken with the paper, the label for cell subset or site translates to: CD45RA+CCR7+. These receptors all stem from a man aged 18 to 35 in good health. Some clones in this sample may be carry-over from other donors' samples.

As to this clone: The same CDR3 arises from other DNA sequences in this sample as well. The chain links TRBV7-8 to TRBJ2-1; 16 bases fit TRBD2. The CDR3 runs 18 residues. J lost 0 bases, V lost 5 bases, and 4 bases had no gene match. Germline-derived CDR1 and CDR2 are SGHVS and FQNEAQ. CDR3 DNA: TGTGCCAGCAGCCCGGGACTAGCGGGAGGGAGCTCCTACAATGAGCAGTTCTTC. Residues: CASSPGLAGGSSYNEQFF.

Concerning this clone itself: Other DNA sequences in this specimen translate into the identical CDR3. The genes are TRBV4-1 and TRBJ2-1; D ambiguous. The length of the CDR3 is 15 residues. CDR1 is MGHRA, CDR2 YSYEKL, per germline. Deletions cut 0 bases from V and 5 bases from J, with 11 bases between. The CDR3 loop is CASSQEPGQNNEQFF. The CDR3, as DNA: TGCGCCAGCAGCCAAGAACCGGGCCAAAACAATGAGCAGTTCTTC.

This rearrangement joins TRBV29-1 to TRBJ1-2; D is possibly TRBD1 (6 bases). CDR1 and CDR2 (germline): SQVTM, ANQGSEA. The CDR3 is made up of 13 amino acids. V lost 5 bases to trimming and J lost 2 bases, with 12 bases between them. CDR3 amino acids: CSVRQVGNYGYTF. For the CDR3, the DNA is TGCAGCGTTCGACAGGTTGGGAACTATGGCTACACCTTC.